The source of this TCR beta chain is a study of CD8 T cells in Susac syndrome. Study-wide results and caveats: CD4+ T cell repertoires in Susac syndrome lacked clonal expansion. It was acknowledged in the study that the number of individuals who were included in its TCR sequencing and HLA analysis was relatively small.

As for this clonotype: Antigen specificity is unknown.

This CDR3 contains 15 residues. V lost 1 base to trimming and J lost 8 bases, with 15 bases between them. In germline, CDR1 is KGHSH, CDR2 LQKENI. About 0.45 to 1 ug RNA was reverse transcribed with random hexamers. In TCRdb, the immunoSEQ multiplex PCR reads were re-called with MiXCR into one record per CDR3 protein. In the table there are about 140,000 distinct CDR3 sequences, approximately 95% of which are singletons. The rearrangement uses TRBV18 and TRBJ2-1; perhaps TRBD2 as D (5 bases). This sequence was found in a human donor with Susac syndrome. The specimen was CD4+ T cells from PBMCs. The CDR3 sequence: CASSPRYRTGDEQFF. The CDR3 DNA follows: TGTGCCAGCTCACCACGTTACCGGACTGGGGATGAGCAGTTCTTC.